The rows below give T cell receptor beta chains drawn from one sample of a study of blood T cell repertoires in COVID-19. Using immunoSEQ multiplex PCR, the repertoire was profiled, and TCRdb retains in-frame clones only, with some absent. The profile shows around 400,000 clones, around 87% of them singletons. The sample taken for sequencing was peripheral blood. These TCRs come from a woman aged 25 to 39 with COVID-19, enrolled during active disease. Both conserved end residues are part of each CDR3. D genes are given only for firm matches. A clone size is listed for some rows: how often the clone was seen (once, few, many), or a class if it is expanded.

V gene: TRBV29-1
clone size: .
J gene: TRBJ2-1
D gene: .
CDR3 DNA: TGCAGCGTGCAGCTACGGCTAGCGAGCTACAATGAGCAGTTCTTC
CDR3 protein: CSVQLRLASYNEQFF

V gene: TRBV5-5
clone size: .
J gene: TRBJ2-1
D gene: TRBD2
CDR3 DNA: TGTGCCTCCTCCGCGGGAGTGCTCAATGAGCAGTTCTTC
CDR3 protein: CASSAGVLNEQFF

V gene: TRBV6-5
clone size: .
J gene: TRBJ2-5
D gene: TRBD1
CDR3 DNA: TGTGCCAGCAGTTCCCACGGCCAGGGGGCTGAGACCCAGTACTTC
CDR3 protein: CASSSHGQGAETQYF

V gene: TRBV2
clone size: .
J gene: TRBJ1-5
D gene: TRBD1
CDR3 DNA: TGTGCCAGCAGACAGGGGATGAGTAGCAATCAGCCCCAGCATTTT
CDR3 protein: CASRQGMSSNQPQHF

V gene: TRBV15
clone size: .
J gene: TRBJ1-4
D gene: TRBD1
CDR3 DNA: TGTGCCACCAGCAGAGGCGGGACAGATGAAAAACTGTTTTTT
CDR3 protein: CATSRGGTDEKLFF

V gene: TRBV7-9
clone size: .
J gene: TRBJ2-7
D gene: .
CDR3 DNA: TGTGCCAGCAGCTTACCAGGTTACTACGAGCAGTACTTC
CDR3 protein: CASSLPGYYEQYF

V gene: TRBV6-2/TRBV6-3
clone size: .
J gene: TRBJ2-4
D gene: TRBD2
CDR3 DNA: TGTGCCAGCAGTTACATCCTCGGGGGGAACATTCAGTACTTC
CDR3 protein: CASSYILGGNIQYF

V gene: TRBV29-1
clone size: once
J gene: TRBJ1-2
D gene: .
CDR3 DNA: TGCAGCGCCTCAGGGGCATATGGCTACACCTTC
CDR3 protein: CSASGAYGYTF

V gene: TRBV6-5
clone size: .
J gene: TRBJ2-7
D gene: TRBD2
CDR3 DNA: TGTGCCAGCATCGCTGCGGGAGGACCAGCTTACGAGCAGTACTTC
CDR3 protein: CASIAAGGPAYEQYF

V gene: TRBV6-1
clone size: .
J gene: TRBJ1-5
D gene: .
CDR3 DNA: TGTGCCAGCAGTGAAGGCAAAGCGATTTGGCATTTT
CDR3 protein: CASSEGKAIWHF

V gene: TRBV18
clone size: .
J gene: TRBJ2-7
D gene: TRBD2
CDR3 DNA: TGTGCCAGCTCACCTAGCGGGAGATTCTCCGAGCAGTACTTC
CDR3 protein: CASSPSGRFSEQYF

V gene: TRBV27
clone size: .
J gene: TRBJ2-2
D gene: .
CDR3 DNA: TGTGCCAGCAGTTTAGCCGACCCTAGGCGGGCGAACACCGGGGAGCTGTTTTTT
CDR3 protein: CASSLADPRRANTGELFF

V gene: TRBV5-5
clone size: .
J gene: TRBJ2-7
D gene: TRBD1
CDR3 DNA: TGTGCCAGCAGCTTTGGGGACAGGGAGAACGAGCAGTACTTC
CDR3 protein: CASSFGDRENEQYF

V gene: TRBV6-5
clone size: once
J gene: TRBJ2-5
D gene: .
CDR3 DNA: TGTGCCAGCAGTTCCCGACAGGATGAGACCCAGTACTTC
CDR3 protein: CASSSRQDETQYF

V gene: TRBV5-1
clone size: .
J gene: TRBJ2-1
D gene: .
CDR3 DNA: TGCGCCAGCAGCTCCGGCGGGGGCAGGAACTCCTACAATGAGCAGTTCTTC
CDR3 protein: CASSSGGGRNSYNEQFF

V gene: TRBV15
clone size: .
J gene: TRBJ1-6
D gene: .
CDR3 DNA: TGTGCCACCAGCAACAGAAGAGATAATTCACCCCTCCACTTT
CDR3 protein: CATSNRRDNSPLHF

V gene: TRBV24-1
clone size: .
J gene: TRBJ2-7
D gene: TRBD1
CDR3 DNA: TGTGCCACCAGTGATTCCTGGGACAGGCAGTACTTC
CDR3 protein: CATSDSWDRQYF

V gene: TRBV24-1
clone size: .
J gene: TRBJ1-5
D gene: .
CDR3 DNA: TGTGCCACCAGTGGACAGGGCAATCAGCCCCAGCATTTT
CDR3 protein: CATSGQGNQPQHF

V gene: TRBV7-9
clone size: .
J gene: TRBJ2-7
D gene: .
CDR3 DNA: TGTGCCAGCAGCTTAATGGGGGGTACAGGGGCCTACGAGCAGTACTTC
CDR3 protein: CASSLMGGTGAYEQYF

V gene: TRBV19
clone size: .
J gene: TRBJ2-3
D gene: .
CDR3 DNA: TGTGCCAGCCGAAACCAGGGAACAGATACGCAGTATTTT
CDR3 protein: CASRNQGTDTQYF

V gene: TRBV5-1
clone size: .
J gene: TRBJ2-1
D gene: .
CDR3 DNA: TGCGCCAGCAGCGGGGGTTCAGGGACTTACAATGAGCAGTTCTTC
CDR3 protein: CASSGGSGTYNEQFF

V gene: TRBV5-4
clone size: few
J gene: TRBJ1-2
D gene: TRBD1
CDR3 DNA: TGTGCCAGCAGCACCCCGGGACAGGACTATGGCTACACCTTC
CDR3 protein: CASSTPGQDYGYTF

V gene: TRBV5-1
clone size: once
J gene: TRBJ2-7
D gene: TRBD1
CDR3 DNA: TGCGCCAGCAGCTTCCAACCAGGGGGCGCCGAGCAGTACTTC
CDR3 protein: CASSFQPGGAEQYF

V gene: TRBV27
clone size: .
J gene: TRBJ2-1
D gene: .
CDR3 DNA: TGTGCCAGCAGTTTATCGATAGAGTACAATGAGCAGTTCTTC
CDR3 protein: CASSLSIEYNEQFF

V gene: TRBV6-5
clone size: .
J gene: TRBJ2-1
D gene: TRBD2
CDR3 DNA: TGTGCCAGCAGCTCTCCCTCCCGGGGGGGGAATGAGCAGTTCTTC
CDR3 protein: CASSSPSRGGNEQFF

V gene: TRBV6-5
clone size: .
J gene: TRBJ2-2
D gene: TRBD1
CDR3 DNA: TGTGCCAGCAGGGGGACAGGGGGCGTCACCGGGGAGCTGTTTTTT
CDR3 protein: CASRGTGGVTGELFF

V gene: TRBV6-5
clone size: once
J gene: TRBJ1-4
D gene: TRBD1
CDR3 DNA: TGTGCCAGCAGGACCACAGGGGCGGGCGATGAAAAACTGTTTTTT
CDR3 protein: CASRTTGAGDEKLFF

V gene: TRBV6-5
clone size: .
J gene: TRBJ2-1
D gene: TRBD1
CDR3 DNA: TGTGCCGGAACAGGGGCAGGGCTCTACAATGAGCAGTTCTTC
CDR3 protein: CAGTGAGLYNEQFF

V gene: TRBV2
clone size: .
J gene: TRBJ2-7
D gene: TRBD2
CDR3 DNA: TGTGCCAGCAGTGAAGGAAGCCTAGCGGGGTCCTACGAGCAGTACTTC
CDR3 protein: CASSEGSLAGSYEQYF

V gene: TRBV4-1
clone size: .
J gene: TRBJ1-1
D gene: .
CDR3 DNA: TGCGCCAGCAGCCAAGCTGAAACAGGGTTGATCGCAGCTTTCTTT
CDR3 protein: CASSQAETGLIAAFF

V gene: TRBV2
clone size: .
J gene: TRBJ2-7
D gene: TRBD2
CDR3 DNA: TGTGCCAGCAGTTCCGGGACTACTTCCTACGAGCAGTACTTC
CDR3 protein: CASSSGTTSYEQYF

V gene: TRBV4-3
clone size: .
J gene: TRBJ2-5
D gene: TRBD1
CDR3 DNA: TGCGCCAGCAGCCAAGGTGGGACAGGTCAAGAGACCCAGTACTTC
CDR3 protein: CASSQGGTGQETQYF

V gene: TRBV5-1
clone size: .
J gene: TRBJ1-1
D gene: .
CDR3 DNA: TGCGCCAGCAGCTCAACGGGACAATTGAACACTGAAGCTTTCTTT
CDR3 protein: CASSSTGQLNTEAFF

V gene: TRBV7-8
clone size: .
J gene: TRBJ2-7
D gene: .
CDR3 DNA: TGTGCCAGCAGCTTTATCTCCGGGAGCTCCTACGAGCAGTACTTC
CDR3 protein: CASSFISGSSYEQYF

V gene: TRBV3-1/TRBV3-2
clone size: .
J gene: TRBJ2-7
D gene: .
CDR3 DNA: TGTGCCAGCAGCCAAGGGAAGATTAGCGTGGACGAGCAGTACTTC
CDR3 protein: CASSQGKISVDEQYF

V gene: TRBV30
clone size: .
J gene: TRBJ1-2
D gene: .
CDR3 DNA: TGTGCCAGAAGGACTGAGAACTATGGCTACACCTTC
CDR3 protein: CARRTENYGYTF

V gene: TRBV10-3
clone size: .
J gene: TRBJ2-5
D gene: TRBD1
CDR3 DNA: TGTGCCATCAGTAAAGGGACAGAACAAGAGACCCAGTACTTC
CDR3 protein: CAISKGTEQETQYF

V gene: TRBV2
clone size: .
J gene: TRBJ1-3
D gene: .
CDR3 DNA: TGTGCCAGCAGTGGAGGGCCTTCCTACTCTGGAAACACCATATATTTT
CDR3 protein: CASSGGPSYSGNTIYF

V gene: TRBV29-1
clone size: .
J gene: TRBJ2-1
D gene: .
CDR3 DNA: TGTTCCCTTTTGGGGGGACCCTACAATGAGCAGTTCTTC
CDR3 protein: CSLLGGPYNEQFF

V gene: TRBV7-3
clone size: once
J gene: TRBJ2-3
D gene: TRBD2
CDR3 DNA: TGTGCCAGCAGCCTTGGACTAGCGGGTTCCCCTAGCACAGATACGCAGTATTTT
CDR3 protein: CASSLGLAGSPSTDTQYF

V gene: TRBV5-1
clone size: once
J gene: TRBJ1-4
D gene: TRBD1
CDR3 DNA: TGCGCCAGCAGCCCCCGGACAGGGGGCAGTGAAAAACTGTTTTTT
CDR3 protein: CASSPRTGGSEKLFF

V gene: TRBV7-3
clone size: .
J gene: TRBJ2-1
D gene: TRBD2
CDR3 DNA: TGTGCCAGCAGCTTAACCCCAAGCGGGGGGCTCCAGTTCTTC
CDR3 protein: CASSLTPSGGLQFF

V gene: TRBV10-1
clone size: few
J gene: TRBJ2-2
D gene: TRBD2
CDR3 DNA: TGCGCCAGCAGGAGCGGGAGTGGTGTCGGGGAGCTGTTTTTT
CDR3 protein: CASRSGSGVGELFF

V gene: TRBV28
clone size: .
J gene: TRBJ1-6
D gene: .
CDR3 DNA: TGTGCCAGCAGTTTTGGGACAAGCTCCTATAATTCACCCCTCCACTTT
CDR3 protein: CASSFGTSSYNSPLHF

V gene: TRBV5-1
clone size: .
J gene: TRBJ2-1
D gene: TRBD1
CDR3 DNA: TGCGCCAGCAGCCAATTACAGGGGGACTACAATGAGCAGTTCTTC
CDR3 protein: CASSQLQGDYNEQFF

V gene: TRBV19
clone size: .
J gene: TRBJ2-1
D gene: .
CDR3 DNA: TGTGCCAGTAGTATATACCCCGGGACTCGCGGAGGGAGCAATGAGCAGTTCTTC
CDR3 protein: CASSIYPGTRGGSNEQFF

V gene: TRBV30
clone size: .
J gene: TRBJ1-2
D gene: .
CDR3 DNA: TGTGCCTGGAGTAGGGGCGGAGACTATGGCTACACCTTC
CDR3 protein: CAWSRGGDYGYTF

V gene: TRBV6-6
clone size: .
J gene: TRBJ2-3
D gene: TRBD2
CDR3 DNA: TGTGCCAGCAGTTACTCACCGGGAGGGCTTACAGATACGCAGTATTTT
CDR3 protein: CASSYSPGGLTDTQYF

V gene: TRBV27
clone size: .
J gene: TRBJ1-4
D gene: .
CDR3 DNA: TGTGCCAGCAGATTCGGACAGAAACTGTTTTTT
CDR3 protein: CASRFGQKLFF

V gene: TRBV29-1
clone size: .
J gene: TRBJ2-4
D gene: .
CDR3 DNA: TGCAGCGTTGAAGTAACGGGAAACATTCAGTACTTC
CDR3 protein: CSVEVTGNIQYF

V gene: TRBV7-9
clone size: .
J gene: TRBJ1-2
D gene: .
CDR3 DNA: TGTGCCAGCAGCTCAAAGACAGGACGCTACACCTTC
CDR3 protein: CASSSKTGRYTF

V gene: TRBV30
clone size: .
J gene: TRBJ2-3
D gene: TRBD1
CDR3 DNA: TGTGCCTGGGGGACAGGGGATTCGCAGTATTTT
CDR3 protein: CAWGTGDSQYF